The 18 T cell receptor beta chains below were found in one sample sequenced in a study of CD8+ T cells in alopecia areata. Extracted RNA was reverse transcribed into cDNA, the sequencing template. Profiling relied on immunoSEQ multiplex PCR, and the TCRdb table lists in-frame clones only, not all of them. The table records more than 200,000 clones, less than 45% of them present only once. Treatment defined: oral pan-JAK inhibitor, 5-10 mg twice daily. Specimen: CD4+ T cells sorted from blood, collected at approximately week 36, from a patient treated with tofacitinib. Every receptor here comes from a human donor with alopecia areata.

This chain's CDR3 is CASSPRLDKTYEQYF. In DNA, the CDR3 is TGTGCCAGCAGCCCTAGGCTCGACAAAACTTACGAGCAGTACTTC. The chain has TRBV11-2 and TRBJ2-7; D not resolved. In germline, CDR1 is SGHAT, CDR2 FQNNGV. The CDR3 covers 15 residues. V was clipped by 5 bases and J by 4 bases, with 18 bases between them.

In its sample, this clone was seen once. The chain is built from TRBV7-9 and TRBJ1-2, with a possible D match to TRBD1 (5 bases). Germline V gene data show CDR1 as SEHNR and CDR2 as FQNEAQ (reference sequence). This CDR3 spans 14 amino acids. Trimming pared 5 bases from V and 8 bases from J, leaving 18 bases between. The CDR3 sequence is CASSSVGRWGGYTF. The CDR3, as DNA: TGTGCCAGCAGCAGCGTGGGACGGTGGGGAGGCTACACCTTC.

Concerning this clone itself: The junction and the germline gene differ at one end; a read error may be behind it. The chain employs TRBV29-1 and TRBJ1-2, with TRBD1 identical over 8 bases. The CDR3 length is 14 residues. Germline values: CDR1 SQVTM, CDR2 ANQGSEA. In nucleotides, the CDR3 is TGCAGCGTCGAAGACAGGGGACCCTCCCATGGCTACACCTTC. It specifies CSVEDRGPSHGYTF.

This clone was picked up many times. The J gene is TRBJ2-7, the V gene TRBV6-5; D might be TRBD1 or TRBD2, each matching 6 bases. V was clipped by 6 bases and J by 6 bases, with 15 bases between them. The CDR3 covers 13 residues. The germline V gene encodes CDR1 MNHEY and CDR2 SVGAGI. This chain's CDR3 is CASRSRGPREQYF. The CDR3 DNA follows: TGTGCCAGCAGGTCACGGGGGCCCCGCGAGCAGTACTTC.

In this sample, this clone turned up a few times. The chain employs TRBV30 and TRBJ2-1; no firm D call. Trimming left V 3 bases short and J 7 bases short, with 10 bases between. CDR1 is GTSNPN, CDR2 SVGIG, per germline (reference sequence). This CDR3 has 12 residues. CDR3 nucleotides: TGTGCCTGGAGCCCCCTGAGGAATGAGCAGTTCTTC. This encodes CAWSPLRNEQFF.

This chain joins TRBV12-5 and TRBJ2-2; 8 positions agree with TRBD2. Germline loops: CDR1 LGHNT, CDR2 FRNRAP. This CDR3 contains 16 residues. J gave up 0 bases and V 7 bases, and 7 bases lay outside the gene matches. The CDR3 protein is CASARAGGPNTGELFF. The DNA for the CDR3 is TGTGCTAGTGCCCGCGCGGGAGGCCCGAACACCGGGGAGCTGTTTTTT.

J is TRBJ1-5 and V is TRBV28; no clear D gene. V lost 6 bases, J lost 3 bases, and 6 bases lay in between. CDR3 length equals 12 residues. Germline-derived CDR1 and CDR2 are MDHEN and SYDVKM. Here the CDR3 reads CASSPYNQPQHF. The CDR3 coding sequence is TGTGCCAGCAGCCCTTACAATCAGCCCCAGCATTTT.

The V and J genes are TRBV6-5 and TRBJ2-1, with no clear D. The V and J ends lost 0 bases and 7 bases respectively, with 13 bases between them. CDR3 length: 15 residues. Germline V gene sequence: CDR1 MNHEY, CDR2 SVGAGI. The CDR3 DNA sequence: TGTGCCAGCAGTTACTCGGCCAACCCAGAGAATGAGCAGTTCTTC. This codes for CASSYSANPENEQFF.

The table lists this clone with a few counts. CDR3 nucleotides: TGTGCCATCAGTGCCAGGGACCAAGAGACCCAGTACTTC. Its protein product is CAISARDQETQYF. The chain is built from TRBV10-3 and TRBJ2-5, with TRBD1 as a possible D gene (5 bases). This CDR3 comprises 13 residues. Germline CDR1 and CDR2: ENHRY and SYGVKD. V lost 4 bases and J 0 bases, leaving 6 bases between the germline ends.

The chain couples TRBV5-1 to TRBJ2-1; D call uncertain. The V gene lost 0 bases and the J gene lost 9 bases, with 13 bases spanning the gap. The germline gives CDR1 SGHRS, CDR2 YFSETQ. The CDR3 runs 14 residues. In nucleotides, the CDR3 is TGCGCCAGCAGCTTGGGGCCCAGTTCGGGTGAGCAGTTCTTC. It encodes CASSLGPSSGEQFF.

This clone was found a few times. CDR3 DNA sequence: TGTGCCAGCAGCTATTCTAGCGGGAGCGGGCAAGAGACCCAGTACTTC. Translated: CASSYSSGSGQETQYF. This chain connects TRBV7-2 to TRBJ2-5, with 10 bases that match TRBD2. V gave up 4 bases and J gave up 2 bases; unmatched junction bases: 7. The CDR3 runs 16 residues. CDR1 and CDR2 (germline): SGHTA, FQGNSA.

This clone was recorded many times. V usage is TRBV5-1 and J usage is TRBJ1-4; D remains ambiguous. Trimming left V 2 bases short and J 8 bases short, with 13 bases between. Germline CDR1 SGHRS, CDR2 YFSETQ. The CDR3 runs 14 residues. DNA of the CDR3: TGCGCCAGCAGCTTACCGGGCCAAAAGGAAAAACTGTTTTTT. It yields the protein CASSLPGQKEKLFF.

V usage is TRBV29-1 and J usage is TRBJ2-7; 8 bases match TRBD2. Germline loops: CDR1 SQVTM, CDR2 ANQGSEA. After removal of 4 bases from V and 2 bases from J, the junction contained 1 base not matched to a gene. The CDR3 sequence is 12 residues long. CDR3 nucleotides: TGCAGCGTTGTAGCGGGGACCTACGAGCAGTACTTC. Its protein product is CSVVAGTYEQYF.

The rearrangement joins TRBV30 to TRBJ2-2, with 8 positions matching TRBD2. The CDR3 totals 14 residues. Germline V gene sequence: CDR1 GTSNPN, CDR2 SVGIG (reference sequence). V trimming: 7 bases; J trimming: 5 bases; junction bases outside the gene matches: 9. DNA of the CDR3: TGTGCCTCCCCGGGAGGGGGGGGTACCGGGGAGCTGTTTTTT. Translated: CASPGGGGTGELFF.

The genes are TRBV7-2 and TRBJ1-2; D remains ambiguous. The V end was cut by 5 bases, the J end by 4 bases, with 20 bases between. The germline V gene encodes CDR1 SGHTA and CDR2 FQGNSA. CDR3 length: 16 amino acids. The CDR3 coding sequence is TGTGCCAGCAGCCAGATGTGGGTCCCCGGTTCCTATGGCTACACCTTC. It is translated as CASSQMWVPGSYGYTF.

This clone has more than one count but fewer than ten. The chain employs TRBV7-2 and TRBJ2-5, with a weak D call TRBD1 (5 bases). The CDR3 spans 13 residues. The V gene lost 11 bases and the J gene lost 3 bases, with 16 bases spanning the gap. Germline values: CDR1 SGHTA, CDR2 FQGNSA. CDR3 residues: CAYSGPGKETQYF. The CDR3 DNA sequence: TGTGCCTACTCGGGCCCAGGGAAAGAGACCCAGTACTTC.

The rearrangement links TRBV11-2 to TRBJ2-5; perhaps TRBD2 as D (6 bases). Germline CDR1 SGHAT, CDR2 FQNNGV. V lost 1 base to trimming and J lost 6 bases, with 15 bases between them. The CDR3 has 15 amino acids. CDR3 in DNA: TGTGCCAGCAGCTTAGTAGGCGGGGACGGGCAGACCCAGTACTTC. This codes for CASSLVGGDGQTQYF.

The chain recombines TRBV25-1 with TRBJ2-3; D is possibly TRBD1 (5 bases). This CDR3 comprises 16 residues. Germline V gene data show CDR1 as MGHDK and CDR2 as SYGVNS. Trimming took off 2 bases at V and 4 bases at J, with 16 bases between the two ends. The CDR3 DNA follows: TGTGCCAGCAGTGAACTCAGGGCCTTTACTGCAGATACGCAGTATTTT. This translates into CASSELRAFTADTQYF. The complete variable domain, with remaining parts taken from reference TRBV25-1 and TRBJ2-3, reads EADIYQTPRYLVIGTGKKITLECSQTMGHDKMYWYQQDPGMELHLIHYSYGVNSTEKGDLSSESTVSRIRTEHFPLTLESARPSHTSQYLCASSELRAFTADTQYFGPGTRLTVL.